What follows are 32 T cell receptor beta chains derived from one specimen sequenced in a study of OX40 agonist ivuxolimab in advanced cancers. The method behind the library was the immunoSEQ multiplex PCR assay. TCRdb carries this immuneACCESS record with in-frame sequences only. Its versions omit some clonotypes, under half of them owing to an unresolved V gene in the studies checked, with the rest unexplained. In all, the sample holds roughly 70,000 clones, and 87% of those were seen once. Clones ranked in the top ten supply approximately 3% of the sample. The material sequenced was CD4+ or CD8+ T cells sorted from blood, taken in a trial of the OX40 agonist ivuxolimab. The source is an adult with an advanced solid tumor such as melanoma, head and neck, liver or kidney cancer.

As to this clone: Mismatch with germline at one junction end may stem from a read error. The V and J genes are TRBV28 and TRBJ2-7; 8 bases are shared with TRBD2. The germline V gene encodes CDR1 MDHEN and CDR2 SYDVKM. CDR3 length equals 13 residues. The CDR3 DNA sequence: TGTGCCAGCCAATCGTCCCCCGGGACTAGGGGACTCTTC. As protein: CASQSSPGTRGLF.

This chain uses TRBV6-1 with TRBJ2-5, with a weak D call TRBD2 (6 bases). Deletions cut 0 bases from V and 2 bases from J, with 10 bases between. The CDR3 totals 15 residues. Germline V CDR1 and CDR2: MNHNS, SASEGT. The CDR3 sequence is CASSEALAMQETQYF. CDR3 nucleotides: TGTGCCAGCAGTGAAGCCCTAGCGATGCAAGAGACCCAGTACTTC.

The chain employs TRBV2 and TRBJ1-1; 7 positions match TRBD1. The J segment lost 5 bases and the V segment lost 6 bases, leaving 18 bases of the junction unmatched. The V gene's germline CDR1 is SNHLY and CDR2 FYNNEI. This CDR3 contains 17 residues. CDR3 sequence: CASSDSRVGRGRTEAFF. CDR3 DNA: TGTGCCAGCAGCGATTCCAGGGTGGGGAGGGGGCGTACTGAAGCTTTCTTT.

The chain recombines TRBV29-1 with TRBJ1-4; D unclear. The V gene lost 6 bases and the J gene lost 8 bases, with 13 bases spanning the gap. The CDR3 loop spans 12 amino acids. From germline, CDR1 is SQVTM and CDR2 ANQGSEA. CDR3 DNA: TGCAGCGTGGGGTCACCAGAGGAAAAACTGTTTTTT. This sequence encodes CSVGSPEEKLFF.

The V and J genes are TRBV28 and TRBJ1-2; D is ambiguous. Trimming left V 4 bases short and J 8 bases short, with 14 bases between. Germline CDR1 MDHEN, CDR2 SYDVKM. The CDR3 totals 13 residues. DNA of the CDR3: TGTGCCAGCAGTTCAGATCATCGGTACGGCTACACCTTC. Translating gives CASSSDHRYGYTF.

This chain uses TRBV29-1 with TRBJ2-3; 8 nucleotides line up with TRBD2. The trim removed 3 bases at V and 5 bases at J, leaving 7 bases unmatched. The CDR3 spans 14 residues. Germline-derived CDR1 and CDR2 are SQVTM and ANQGSEA. This CDR3 is CSVDSGRAEDTQYF. DNA of the CDR3: TGCAGCGTTGATTCCGGGAGGGCCGAAGATACGCAGTATTTT.

The V and J genes are TRBV27 and TRBJ2-5; D might be TRBD2 (6 bases). The tail of the sequence fits TRBJ2-7 better, so the J call may be wrong. The CDR3 contains 19 residues. Germline V gene sequence: CDR1 MNHEY, CDR2 SMNVEV (reference sequence). CDR3: CASSNQYPGAPRGLYEQYF. The CDR3 DNA follows: TGTGCCAGCAGCAACCAGTACCCGGGCGCGCCCCGGGGACTCTACGAGCAGTACTTC.

This chain uses TRBV27 with TRBJ2-5; 7 nucleotides line up with TRBD1. The CDR3 has 14 amino acids. The J segment lost 2 bases and the V segment lost 4 bases, leaving 4 bases of the junction unmatched. The germline CDR1 and CDR2 sequences are MNHEY and SMNVEV (reference sequence). The CDR3 DNA reads as TGTGCCAGCAGTTCCGGGACAGTACAAGAGACCCAGTACTTC. Its translation: CASSSGTVQETQYF.

This clone was counted once. This chain connects TRBV12-5 to TRBJ2-1; 9 bases fit TRBD2. Germline V lookup: CDR1 LGHNT, CDR2 FRNRAP. This CDR3 is built from 12 residues. CDR3 residues: CDPTSGGDEQFF. CDR3 bases: TGTGACCCGACTAGCGGTGGGGATGAGCAGTTCTTC. Combining the CDR3 with reference TRBV12-5 and TRBJ2-1 gives the whole variable domain DARVTQTPRHKVTEMGQEVTMRCQPILGHNTVFWYRQTMMQGLELLAYFRNRAPLDDSGMPKDRFSAEMPDATLATLKIQPSEPRDSAVYFCDPTSGGDEQFFGPGTRLTVL.

The chain links TRBV18 to TRBJ2-2, with D perhaps TRBD1 or TRBD2 (5 bases each). Germline CDR1 KGHSH, CDR2 LQKENI. V shed 0 bases and J shed 4 bases, with 12 bases lying between them. This CDR3 spans 16 amino acids. The CDR3 sequence: CASSPPGTVLTGELFF. The CDR3 DNA reads as TGTGCCAGCTCACCACCGGGGACGGTGCTCACCGGGGAGCTGTTTTTT.

CDR3 loop: CASSERQLEGNEQFF. The DNA of the CDR3 is TGCGCCAGCAGTGAAAGGCAGTTGGAAGGGAATGAGCAGTTCTTC. The rearrangement joins TRBV10-1 to TRBJ2-1; D not certain. With 3 bases removed from V and 7 bases from J, the gap between germline ends came to 16 bases. The CDR3 is 15 residues long. The germline gives CDR1 WNHNN, CDR2 SYGVQD (reference sequence).

The CDR3 loop reads CSVGSSSVTYEQYF. CDR3 nucleotides: TGCAGCGTGGGGAGTTCGAGTGTAACCTACGAGCAGTACTTC. The chain recombines TRBV29-1 with TRBJ2-7; tentatively, D is TRBD2 (5 bases). This CDR3 is 14 amino acids long. CDR1 SQVTM and CDR2 ANQGSEA come from the germline V gene. The V end was cut by 6 bases, the J end by 2 bases, with 17 bases between.

This chain links TRBV18 with TRBJ2-3, with D unresolved. Germline lookup yields CDR1 KGHSH and CDR2 LQKENI. CDR3 length: 15 amino acids. V lost 6 bases, J lost 0 bases, and 13 bases lay in between. The CDR3: CASSLVAASTDTQYF. The CDR3 DNA reads TGTGCCAGCTCCCTCGTTGCAGCTAGCACAGATACGCAGTATTTT.

The CDR3: CAISDQGDNSPLHF. CDR3 nucleotides: TGTGCCATCAGTGACCAGGGTGATAATTCACCCCTCCACTTT. The genes are TRBV10-3 and TRBJ1-6, with D maybe TRBD1 (5 bases). There are 14 residues in the CDR3. Germline lookup yields CDR1 ENHRY and CDR2 SYGVKD. The V gene lost 3 bases and the J gene lost 5 bases, with 8 bases spanning the gap.

The chain employs TRBV30 and TRBJ1-1; 11 positions match TRBD1. J lost 6 bases, V lost 3 bases, and 9 bases had no gene match. Germline CDR1 is GTSNPN and CDR2 is SVGIG (reference sequence). The CDR3 consists of 15 residues. The CDR3 nucleotides read TGTGCCTGGAGCGCCCTGGGACAGGGGGGCGCTGAAGCTTTCTTT. Translation: CAWSALGQGGAEAFF.

The V and J genes are TRBV6-6 and TRBJ1-5; perhaps TRBD1 as D (6 bases). V was clipped by 6 bases and J by 7 bases, with 16 bases between them. Germline V gene data show CDR1 as MNHNY and CDR2 as SVGAGI (reference sequence). This CDR3 is 14 amino acids long. CDR3 DNA sequence: TGTGCCAGCAGCGACCCCGGGGGCGGACAGCCCCAGCATTTT. Translating it yields CASSDPGGGQPQHF.

Only a few counts were recorded for this clone. This sequence joins TRBV6-5 and TRBJ2-7; D is unresolved. CDR3 length: 11 amino acids. Germline assignment: CDR1 MNHEY and CDR2 SVGAGI. V lost 4 bases and J 3 bases, leaving 4 bases between the germline ends. CDR3 sequence reads: CASSFLYEQYF. The DNA for the CDR3 is TGTGCCAGCAGTTTTCTCTACGAGCAGTACTTC.

The chain has TRBV14 and TRBJ2-1; 8 bases map to TRBD1. Germline V gives CDR1 SGHDN, CDR2 FVKESK. Germline trimming cut 4 bases from V and 6 bases from J; bases unmatched to any gene: 2. The CDR3 runs 13 residues. The CDR3 here is CASSLGQVNEQFF. As DNA, the CDR3 is TGTGCCAGCAGCCTGGGACAGGTCAATGAGCAGTTCTTC.

CDR3 bases: TGTGCCAGCAGTTACCCAGGGGCGGCTACGCAGTATTTT. This sequence encodes CASSYPGAATQYF. This rearrangement joins TRBV6-5 to TRBJ2-3; D might be TRBD1 (6 bases). Trimming pared 2 bases from V and 8 bases from J, leaving 11 bases between. The CDR3 sequence is 13 residues long. Per germline, CDR1 MNHEY and CDR2 SVGAGI.

The genes are TRBV27 and TRBJ2-1; 7 nucleotides align to TRBD1. The germline gives CDR1 MNHEY, CDR2 SMNVEV (reference sequence). The CDR3 consists of 14 residues. J gave up 5 bases and V 6 bases, and 7 bases lay outside the gene matches. The CDR3 bases are TGTGCCAGCAGACGACAGGGTAGGAACAATGAGCAGTTCTTC. It translates to CASRRQGRNNEQFF.

The chain carries TRBV6-1 and TRBJ2-2; TRBD2 aligns across 11 bases. The CDR3 extends over 15 amino acids. Unmatched junction bases numbered 5, after V lost 4 bases and J lost 7 bases. CDR1 MNHNS and CDR2 SASEGT come from the germline V gene. The CDR3 spells CASSATSGSGGELFF. CDR3 nucleotide sequence: TGTGCCAGCAGTGCCACTAGCGGGAGCGGCGGGGAGCTGTTTTTT.

The chain joins TRBV5-1 to TRBJ1-4; possible D gene TRBD1, 6 bases. There are 13 residues in the CDR3. Trimming stripped 7 bases from V and 3 bases from J, with 10 bases between. Germline V lookup: CDR1 SGHRS, CDR2 YFSETQ. The chain's CDR3 is CASGRGANEKLFF. In nucleotides, the CDR3 is TGCGCCAGCGGCAGGGGTGCTAATGAAAAACTGTTTTTT.

This clone was seen a few times. The chain combines TRBV27 with TRBJ1-2, with a possible D match to TRBD1 (5 bases). V lost 3 bases, J lost 6 bases, and 11 bases lay in between. Looked up from germline, CDR1 is MNHEY and CDR2 is SMNVEV (reference sequence). CDR3 size: 13 residues. CDR3 sequence: CASSFGADHGYTF. The CDR3 DNA follows: TGTGCCAGCAGTTTCGGGGCCGACCATGGCTACACCTTC.

This clone was observed a handful of times. The chain combines TRBV5-1 with TRBJ2-3, with D perhaps TRBD2 (6 bases). Trimming shortened V by 4 bases and J by 0 bases, and 12 bases separated the two germline ends. The CDR3 length is 15 residues. Germline-derived CDR1 and CDR2 are SGHRS and YFSETQ. This chain's CDR3 is CASSVGGQSTDTQYF. For the CDR3, the DNA is TGCGCCAGCAGCGTGGGAGGTCAGAGCACAGATACGCAGTATTTT. Full variable domain (missing parts from reference TRBV5-1 and TRBJ2-3): KAGVTQTPRYLIKTRGQQVTLSCSPISGHRSVSWYQQTPGQGLQFLFEYFSETQRNKGNFPGRFSGRQFSNSRSEMNVSTLELGDSALYLCASSVGGQSTDTQYFGPGTRLTVL.

The chain carries TRBV30 and TRBJ2-1; 7 positions agree with TRBD2. CDR3 length: 15 residues. Germline loops: CDR1 GTSNPN, CDR2 SVGIG (reference sequence). Germline trimming cut 2 bases from V and 4 bases from J; bases unmatched to any gene: 8. The CDR3 nucleotides read TGTGCCTGGAGTCCGAGAGCGGGGATTTACAATGAGCAGTTCTTC. This gives the protein CAWSPRAGIYNEQFF.

V and J are TRBV7-9 and TRBJ2-1; possibly TRBD2 for D (5 bases). The germline gives CDR1 SEHNR, CDR2 FQNEAQ (reference sequence). Trimming shortened V by 1 base and J by 3 bases, and 7 bases separated the two germline ends. The CDR3 sequence is 14 residues long. The CDR3 region has the DNA TGTGCCAGCAGCTTAGTTAGCGACTACAATGAGCAGTTCTTC. Protein sequence: CASSLVSDYNEQFF.

The chain is built from TRBV4-1 and TRBJ2-5, with 8 bases fitting TRBD1. V gave up 3 bases and J gave up 2 bases; unmatched junction bases: 8. CDR1 and CDR2 from the germline V gene are MGHRA and YSYEKL. This CDR3 region has 16 residues. DNA for the CDR3: TGCGCCAGCAGCCAGCCCCCCGGACAGGGTCAAGAGACCCAGTACTTC. Amino acid sequence: CASSQPPGQGQETQYF.

This clone occurred once. The chain has TRBV19 and TRBJ1-5, with 10 bases identical to TRBD1. V shed 6 bases, J shed 2 bases, and the junction held 1 base outside the gene matches. This CDR3 has 14 amino acids. Germline-derived CDR1 and CDR2 are LNHDA and SQIVND (reference sequence). The CDR3 reads CASSGTGGNQPQHF. CDR3 coding DNA: TGTGCCAGTAGCGGGACAGGGGGCAATCAGCCCCAGCATTTT.

This chain links TRBV6-5 with TRBJ1-1; D is possibly TRBD1 (5 bases). Trimming removed 8 bases at V and 0 bases at J, with 16 bases between. The CDR3 runs to 15 residues. Germline CDR1 is MNHEY and CDR2 is SVGAGI. The CDR3 sequence: CASSGRRVLNTEAFF. CDR3 nucleotides: TGTGCCAGCTCAGGTCGCAGGGTACTGAACACTGAAGCTTTCTTT.

The chain recombines TRBV6-5 with TRBJ2-7; D is possibly TRBD2 (6 bases). The CDR3 length is 14 residues. The V and J ends lost 6 bases and 4 bases respectively, with 16 bases between them. The V gene's germline CDR1 is MNHEY and CDR2 SVGAGI. The CDR3 protein is CASRPGLPVYEQYF. In DNA, the CDR3 is TGTGCCAGCAGACCGGGACTCCCCGTTTACGAGCAGTACTTC.

The CDR3 protein is CASSQAGGADEKLFF. As DNA, the CDR3 is TGTGCCAGCAGCCAAGCAGGGGGCGCCGATGAAAAACTGTTTTTT. V and J are TRBV4-2 and TRBJ1-4; 8 nucleotides match TRBD1. V lost 1 base to trimming and J lost 6 bases; unmatched junction nucleotides: 4. The CDR3 covers 15 residues. Germline V gene lookup returns CDR1 LGHNA and CDR2 YNFKEQ.

The rearrangement uses TRBV10-3 and TRBJ2-5, with D perhaps TRBD1 or TRBD2 (5 bases each). There are 14 residues in the CDR3. With 4 bases removed from V and 7 bases from J, the gap between germline ends came to 16 bases. Germline CDR1 reads ENHRY; CDR2 reads SYGVKD. The DNA of the CDR3 is TGTGCCATCAGTGGGGGGACCGTGGTGGGGACCCAGTACTTC. Protein sequence: CAISGGTVVGTQYF.